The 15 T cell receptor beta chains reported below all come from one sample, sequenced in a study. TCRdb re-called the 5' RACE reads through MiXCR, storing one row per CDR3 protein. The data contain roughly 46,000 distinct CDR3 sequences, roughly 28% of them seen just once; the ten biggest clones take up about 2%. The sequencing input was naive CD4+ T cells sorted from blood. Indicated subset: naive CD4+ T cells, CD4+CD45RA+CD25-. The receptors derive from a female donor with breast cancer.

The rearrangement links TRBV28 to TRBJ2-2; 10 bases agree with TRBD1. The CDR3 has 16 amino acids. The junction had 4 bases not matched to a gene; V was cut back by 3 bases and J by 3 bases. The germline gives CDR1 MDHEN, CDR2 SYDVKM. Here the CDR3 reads CASSFPGQGYTGELFF. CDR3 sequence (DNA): TGTGCCAGCAGTTTCCCGGGACAGGGGTACACCGGGGAGCTGTTTTTT.

This CDR3 is CASSRQAYYGYTF. In nucleotides, the CDR3 is TGTGCCAGCTCAAGACAGGCTTACTATGGCTACACCTTC. The chain employs TRBV7-9 and TRBJ1-2; D is perhaps TRBD1 (6 bases). V was pared by 8 bases and J by 3 bases, with 13 bases between. Germline loops: CDR1 SEHNR, CDR2 FQNEAQ (reference sequence). This CDR3 region has 13 residues.

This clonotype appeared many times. The DNA for the CDR3 is TGTGCCAGCAGTTCAGGGGACCGCTATGGCTACACCTTC. It yields the protein CASSSGDRYGYTF. The chain couples TRBV6-2 or TRBV6-3 to TRBJ1-2; maybe TRBD1 (6 bases). The CDR3 has 13 residues. The ends were cut back, 4 bases at V and 4 bases at J, with 10 bases in the middle. Germline lookup yields CDR1 MNHEY and CDR2 SVGEGT.

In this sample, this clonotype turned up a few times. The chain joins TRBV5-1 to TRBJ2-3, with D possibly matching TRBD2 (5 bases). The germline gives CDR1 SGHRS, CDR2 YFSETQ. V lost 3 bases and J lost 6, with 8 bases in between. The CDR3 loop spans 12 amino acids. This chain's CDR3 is CASSSTGDTQYF. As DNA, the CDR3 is TGCGCCAGCAGCTCCACGGGGGATACGCAGTATTTT.

CDR3 sequence reads: CASSLDRTRTDTQYF. In nucleotides, the CDR3 is TGCGCCAGCAGCTTGGATCGGACTAGGACAGATACGCAGTATTTT. This chain links TRBV5-1 with TRBJ2-3; the match to TRBD2 covers 7 bases. Germline trimming cut 0 bases from V and 3 bases from J; bases unmatched to any gene: 4. This CDR3 contains 15 residues. Germline CDR1 and CDR2: SGHRS and YFSETQ.

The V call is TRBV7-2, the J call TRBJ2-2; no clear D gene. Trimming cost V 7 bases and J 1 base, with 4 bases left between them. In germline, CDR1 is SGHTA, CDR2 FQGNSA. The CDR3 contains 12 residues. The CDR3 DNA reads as TGTGCCAGCACCCTGAACACCGGGGAGCTGTTTTTT. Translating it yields CASTLNTGELFF.

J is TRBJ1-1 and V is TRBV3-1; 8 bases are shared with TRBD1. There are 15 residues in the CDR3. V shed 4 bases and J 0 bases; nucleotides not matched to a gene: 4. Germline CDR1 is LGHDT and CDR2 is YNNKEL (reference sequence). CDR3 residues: CASSPWTGMNTEAFF. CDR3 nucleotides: TGTGCCAGCAGCCCGTGGACAGGGATGAACACTGAAGCTTTCTTT.

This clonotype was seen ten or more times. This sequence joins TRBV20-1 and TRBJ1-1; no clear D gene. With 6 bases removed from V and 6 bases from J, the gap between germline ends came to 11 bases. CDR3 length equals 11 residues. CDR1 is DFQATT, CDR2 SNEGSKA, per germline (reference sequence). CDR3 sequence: CSAYRPPEAFF. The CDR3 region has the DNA TGCAGTGCATACAGACCCCCTGAAGCTTTCTTT.

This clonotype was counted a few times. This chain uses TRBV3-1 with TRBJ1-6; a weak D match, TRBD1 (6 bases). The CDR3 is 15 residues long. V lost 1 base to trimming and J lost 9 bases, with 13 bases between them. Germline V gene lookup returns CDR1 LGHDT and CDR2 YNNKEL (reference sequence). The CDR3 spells CASSQVLGGGSPLHF. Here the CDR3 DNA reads TGTGCCAGCAGCCAAGTTTTGGGGGGCGGTTCACCCCTCCACTTT.

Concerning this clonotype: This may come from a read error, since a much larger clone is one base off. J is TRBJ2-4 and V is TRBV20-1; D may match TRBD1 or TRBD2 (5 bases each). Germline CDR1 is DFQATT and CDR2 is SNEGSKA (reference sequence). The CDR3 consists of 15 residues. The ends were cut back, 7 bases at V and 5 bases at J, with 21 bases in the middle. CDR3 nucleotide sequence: TGCAGTGTCACCACCGGGGCCCCAGCACAAAACATTCAGTACTTC. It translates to CSVTTGAPAQNIQYF.

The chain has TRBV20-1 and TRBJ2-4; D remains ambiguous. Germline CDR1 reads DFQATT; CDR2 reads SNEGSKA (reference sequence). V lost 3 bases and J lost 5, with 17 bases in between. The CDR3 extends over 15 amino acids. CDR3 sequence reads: CSASGAKGFENIQYF. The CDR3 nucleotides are TGCAGTGCTAGTGGCGCGAAGGGTTTTGAAAACATTCAGTACTTC.

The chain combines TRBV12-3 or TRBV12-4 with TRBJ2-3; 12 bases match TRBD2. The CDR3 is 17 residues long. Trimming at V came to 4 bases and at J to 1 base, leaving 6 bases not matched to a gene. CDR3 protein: CASSWASGRGGTDTQYF. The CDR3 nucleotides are TGTGCCAGCAGTTGGGCTAGCGGGAGGGGAGGCACAGATACGCAGTATTTT.

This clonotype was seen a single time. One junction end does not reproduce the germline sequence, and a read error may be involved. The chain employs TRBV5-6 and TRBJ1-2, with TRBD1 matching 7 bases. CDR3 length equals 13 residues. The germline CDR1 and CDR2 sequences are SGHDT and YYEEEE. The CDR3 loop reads CTSSFNTGDGYTF. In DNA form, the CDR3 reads TGTACCAGCAGCTTTAATACAGGGGATGGCTACACCTTC.

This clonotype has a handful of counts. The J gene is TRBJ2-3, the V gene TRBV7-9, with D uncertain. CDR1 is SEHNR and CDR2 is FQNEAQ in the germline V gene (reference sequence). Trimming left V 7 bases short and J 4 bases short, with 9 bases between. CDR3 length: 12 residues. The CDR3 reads CASNTPADTQYF. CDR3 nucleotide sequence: TGTGCCAGCAACACCCCCGCAGATACGCAGTATTTT.

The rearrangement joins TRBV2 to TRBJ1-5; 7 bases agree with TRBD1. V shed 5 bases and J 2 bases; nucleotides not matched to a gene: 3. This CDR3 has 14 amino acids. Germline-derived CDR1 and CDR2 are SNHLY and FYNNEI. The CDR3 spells CASSQGGGNQPQHF. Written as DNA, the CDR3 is TGTGCCAGCAGTCAGGGGGGAGGCAATCAGCCCCAGCATTTT. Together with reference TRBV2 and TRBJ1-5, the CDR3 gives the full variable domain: EPEVTQTPSHQVTQMGQEVILRCVPISNHLYFYWYRQILGQKVEFLVSFYNNEISEKSEIFDDQFSVERPDGSNFTLKIRSTKLEDSAMYFCASSQGGGNQPQHFGDGTRLSIL.